What follows are 12 T cell receptor beta chains derived from one specimen sequenced in a study of CD8 T cells in ankylosing spondylitis. TCRdb passed the 5' RACE reads through MiXCR, listing each CDR3 protein once. The sample has hundreds of thousands of distinct CDR3 sequences, roughly 13% seen once; the top ten hold almost 7%. Overall study results and limits: The study identified a TCR beta motif of under ten highly homologous variants that appeared characteristic of ankylosing spondylitis blood.

For these TCRs, the target antigens are not known. The source material was blood, either unsorted or a sorted T cell fraction (not recorded which). These TCRs come from a male donor with ankylosing spondylitis.

The sample holds a few counts of this clonotype. The chain joins TRBV12-3 or TRBV12-4 to TRBJ2-1; no reliable D call. Trimming took 3 bases from V and 9 from J, leaving 12 bases between them. The CDR3 totals 13 residues. CDR3 sequence reads: CASSLDRGREQFF. The CDR3 DNA is TGTGCCAGCAGTTTGGACCGCGGCCGTGAGCAGTTCTTC.

The chain employs TRBV7-8 and TRBJ2-7, with 7 bases fitting TRBD1. The CDR3 sequence is 15 residues long. Germline CDR1 reads SGHVS; CDR2 reads FQNEAQ. With 4 bases clipped from V and 8 bases from J, the junction kept 14 bases outside the gene matches. This CDR3 is CASSSPGQATTQQYV. As DNA, the CDR3 is TGTGCCAGCAGCTCCCCCGGACAGGCGACTACCCAGCAGTACGTC.

This clonotype showed up many times. This chain connects TRBV7-2 to TRBJ2-6; D gene ambiguous. Trimming cost V 2 bases and J 2 bases, with 4 bases left between them. This CDR3 has 14 residues. The germline gives CDR1 SGHTA, CDR2 FQGNSA. The CDR3 loop is CASSLNPGANVLTF. The CDR3, as DNA: TGTGCCAGCAGCTTAAACCCTGGGGCCAACGTCCTGACTTTC.

The chain employs TRBV3-1 and TRBJ2-1, with D hard to call. The CDR3 loop spans 16 amino acids. CDR1 is LGHDT, CDR2 YNNKEL, per germline (reference sequence). V was cut by 3 bases and J by 0 bases, with 12 bases left in between. The CDR3 region is CASSQWLENSYNEQFF. In DNA form, the CDR3 reads TGTGCCAGCAGCCAGTGGTTGGAGAACTCCTACAATGAGCAGTTCTTC.

This clonotype has just a few counts. The V call is TRBV24-1, the J call TRBJ2-1, with a weak D call TRBD1 (7 bases). The germline V and J ends were trimmed by 4 bases and 1 base, with 16 bases remaining between them. The CDR3 totals 17 residues. Germline CDR1 is KGHDR and CDR2 is SFDVKD. The chain's CDR3 is CATSDRRQGGSYNEQFF. The CDR3 DNA follows: TGTGCCACCAGTGACCGTAGACAGGGAGGATCCTACAATGAGCAGTTCTTC.

This clonotype was observed a few times. V is TRBV6-2 or TRBV6-3 and J is TRBJ2-1, with TRBD2 as a possible D gene (6 bases). The CDR3 has 13 amino acids. The V end was cut by 8 bases, the J end by 0 bases, with 8 bases between. The germline gives CDR1 MNHEY, CDR2 SVGEGT. This chain's CDR3 is CASGRRSYNEQFF. The CDR3 DNA is TGTGCCAGCGGGAGGCGCTCCTACAATGAGCAGTTCTTC.

This clonotype has more than one count but fewer than ten. This chain links TRBV2 with TRBJ2-2; TRBD1 is a possible D gene (5 bases). With 5 bases removed from V and 4 bases from J, the gap between germline ends came to 17 bases. Looked up from germline, CDR1 is SNHLY and CDR2 is FYNNEI. This CDR3 has 16 amino acids. The CDR3: CASSIRAVTSTGELFF. In DNA form, the CDR3 reads TGTGCCAGCAGTATCAGGGCGGTTACGTCCACCGGGGAGCTGTTTTTT.

The gene calls are TRBV20-1 and TRBJ2-2; 7 nucleotides align to TRBD1. J was trimmed by 5 bases and V by 3 bases; bases with no gene match: 6. Germline CDR1 DFQATT, CDR2 SNEGSKA (reference sequence). This CDR3 comprises 14 residues. The CDR3 sequence: CSASNRGGTGELFF. The CDR3 DNA is TGCAGTGCTAGCAACAGGGGCGGTACCGGGGAGCTGTTTTTT.

The table lists this clonotype with a few counts. V is TRBV5-1 and J is TRBJ2-2, with no clear D. The CDR3 loop spans 15 amino acids. V was pared by 3 bases and J by 0 bases, with 9 bases between. Germline V CDR1 and CDR2: SGHRS, YFSETQ. The CDR3 loop is CASSWAQANTGELFF. CDR3 in DNA: TGCGCCAGCAGCTGGGCCCAGGCGAACACCGGGGAGCTGTTTTTT.

The chain combines TRBV7-9 with TRBJ2-7; 9 nucleotides agree with TRBD2. Per the germline V gene, CDR1 is SEHNR and CDR2 is FQNEAQ (reference sequence). V shed 1 base and J 5 bases; nucleotides not matched to a gene: 6. CDR3 length: 15 amino acids. The CDR3 region is CASSLGSGSLNEQYF. The DNA of the CDR3 is TGTGCCAGCAGCTTAGGTAGCGGGAGTTTAAACGAGCAGTACTTC.

The chain couples TRBV7-2 to TRBJ2-1, with D possibly matching TRBD2 (5 bases). The CDR3 length is 16 residues. The germline V gene has CDR1 SGHTA and CDR2 FQGNSA. Trimming took 5 bases from V and 6 from J, leaving 20 bases between them. In DNA form, the CDR3 reads TGTGCCAGCAGCCCTAGGGCTCTCGGGATATTCAATGAGCAGTTCTTC. This sequence encodes CASSPRALGIFNEQFF. The full variable domain, with the rest looked up from reference TRBV7-2 and TRBJ2-1, is GAGVSQSPSNKVTEKGKDVELRCDPISGHTALYWYRQSLGQGLEFLIYFQGNSAPDKSGLPSDRFSAERTGGSVSTLTIQRTQQEDSAVYLCASSPRALGIFNEQFFGPGTRLTVL.

The chain couples TRBV20-1 to TRBJ2-3, with TRBD1 matching over 8 bases. Germline assignment: CDR1 DFQATT and CDR2 SNEGSKA (reference sequence). The V segment lost 3 bases and the J segment 10 bases; nucleotides outside the gene matches: 15. The length of the CDR3 is 15 residues. Here the CDR3 reads CSASSRGPGQRAQYF. The CDR3 DNA is TGCAGTGCTAGTAGCAGGGGGCCAGGTCAACGGGCGCAGTATTTT.